This TCR beta chain was sequenced in a study of T cells expressing NK-cell markers. TCRdb derives one entry per CDR3 protein from the 5' RACE reads, leaving out DNA. This sample's table reports 400,000 to 500,000 distinct CDR3 sequences. The CDR3 has 16 residues. Germline assignment: CDR1 DFQATT and CDR2 SNEGSKA (reference sequence). The sequence came from a woman between 18 and 70 years old in good health. V gene TRBV20-1 combines with J gene TRBJ2-2; the TCRdb D gene call, TRBD1, has no DNA to confirm it. The sample comprised blood T cells: a sorted CD56 or NKG2C T cell subset, CD4+ or CD8+ T cells, or bulk PBMC T cells (not recorded which). CDR3 sequence reads: CSASGTGPGRPGELFF.